The clone carrying this T cell receptor (beta chain) was recorded a few times. In the original workflow: Researchers report that nucleated cell counts were estimated from reference gene primer amplification. Data came from immunoSEQ multiplex PCR; TCRdb stores just in-frame clones and leaves some out. For V, J and clone size, that table is used; D and trimming come from the DNA. The table has around 84,000 clones, over 70% seen once. This CDR3 region has 13 residues. CDR1 and CDR2 from the germline V gene are SGHTA and FQGNSA. Losses at the gene ends were 6 bases for V and 4 bases for J; bases not matched to a gene: 4. The sample is drawn from a study of blood T cell repertoires in COVID-19. About the study: Sites in the United States, Italy and Spain provided acute and convalescent COVID-19 samples. PBMCs, B-cell-depleted T cells, or T cells provided the cDNA or gDNA that made up the material.

The sequenced material came from peripheral blood. The chain uses TRBV7-2 and TRBJ2-7; 9 nucleotides line up with TRBD2. This TCR was recovered from a woman aged 40-49 years with active or convalescent COVID-19. CDR3 sequence (DNA): TGTGCCAGCAGTCCGACTAGCGGATACGAGCAGTACTTC. Protein product: CASSPTSGYEQYF.